A single sample is the source of the 20 T cell receptor beta chains below, sequenced in a study of T cells after yellow fever vaccination. From the 5' RACE reads, TCRdb called clonotypes with MiXCR, one entry per CDR3 protein. The data show 200,000 to 250,000 distinct CDR3 sequences, under 3.5% seen once. The sample here was CD4+ T cells sorted from PBMCs, taken 10 days after the yellow fever booster vaccination. All receptors derive from a man aged 18 to 29 who received the YFV17D yellow fever vaccine.

This clonotype was seen repeatedly, ten times or more. This chain joins TRBV5-1 and TRBJ1-5; D may be TRBD1 (5 bases). Looked up from germline, CDR1 is SGHRS and CDR2 is YFSETQ. V gave up 2 bases and J gave up 5 bases, with 14 bases separating them. The CDR3 spans 15 residues. DNA of the CDR3: TGCGCCAGCAGCTTAACGGGGACTGACTATCAGCCCCAGCATTTT. It yields the protein CASSLTGTDYQPQHF.

This clonotype appeared many times. The chain couples TRBV21-1 to TRBJ2-7; the listed D gene, TRBD1, was not tested against the DNA. TRBV21-1 is marked as a pseudogene. This CDR3 is 15 amino acids long. The CDR3 region has the DNA TGTGCCAGCCCCTCCCGGGACAGGGGGCCGTACGAGCAGTACGTC. This gives the protein CASPSRDRGPYEQYV.

This clonotype was detected many times. The chain uses TRBV3-1 and TRBJ2-1; 11 positions agree with TRBD1. The germline V gene has CDR1 LGHDT and CDR2 YNNKEL (reference sequence). Unmatched junction bases numbered 7, after V lost 1 base and J lost 8 bases. The CDR3 length is 16 residues. This CDR3 is CASSQGRTGGFHEQFF. For the CDR3, the DNA is TGTGCCAGCAGCCAAGGAAGGACAGGGGGCTTCCATGAGCAGTTCTTC.

This sequence joins TRBV18 and TRBJ2-6; D not resolved. The V gene lost 4 bases and the J gene lost 0 bases, with 10 bases spanning the gap. Germline V gives CDR1 KGHSH, CDR2 LQKENI. The CDR3 spans 16 residues. CDR3 coding DNA: TGTGCCAGCTCACGCTTCTCCACCTCTGGGGCCAACGTCCTGACTTTC. Protein: CASSRFSTSGANVLTF.

This clonotype was counted ten times or more. The chain is built from TRBV29-1 and TRBJ1-1, with D uncertain. The CDR3 has 13 residues. The germline CDR1 and CDR2 sequences are SQVTM and ANQGSEA. Trimming stripped 4 bases from V and 0 bases from J, with 9 bases between. The CDR3 DNA is TGCAGCGTTGGAAGGCAGCTGAACACTGAAGCTTTCTTT. Amino acids: CSVGRQLNTEAFF.

V gene TRBV4-2 combines with J gene TRBJ1-3; TRBD1 might be the D (5 bases). Germline V gene sequence: CDR1 LGHNA, CDR2 YNFKEQ. The CDR3 has 17 residues. Trimming took 2 bases from V and 4 from J, leaving 18 bases between them. CDR3 nucleotides: TGTGCCAGCAGCCAATCTCCGGGACGGCTCGTGGGAAACACCATATATTTT. This codes for CASSQSPGRLVGNTIYF.

This clonotype was found many times. V is TRBV5-6 and J is TRBJ1-2; 8 bases fit TRBD1. V was clipped by 0 bases and J by 4 bases; unmatched bases: 2. CDR1 is SGHDT, CDR2 YYEEEE, per germline. This CDR3 comprises 14 residues. The CDR3, as DNA: TGTGCCAGCAGCTTGGCGGGACAGGCCTATGGCTACACCTTC. Translated, it gives CASSLAGQAYGYTF.

There are a few counts of this clonotype. The chain has TRBV30 and TRBJ1-4; unclear D gene. From germline, CDR1 is GTSNPN and CDR2 SVGIG (reference sequence). This CDR3 has 11 amino acids. Trimming removed 8 bases at V and 8 bases at J, with 12 bases between. This chain's CDR3 is CAGRRVEKLFF. As DNA, the CDR3 is TGTGCCGGACGAAGGGTGGAAAAACTGTTTTTT.

This clonotype was seen repeatedly, ten times or more. This chain uses TRBV5-1 with TRBJ2-1, with D perhaps matching TRBD1 (6 bases). The germline gives CDR1 SGHRS, CDR2 YFSETQ. The ends were cut back, 0 bases at V and 3 bases at J, with 13 bases in the middle. The CDR3 extends over 16 amino acids. The CDR3 nucleotides read TGCGCCAGCAGCTTGGAGGGTATAGGGGGCTACAATGAGCAGTTCTTC. It yields the protein CASSLEGIGGYNEQFF.

This clonotype was seen ten or more times. The genes are TRBV3-1 and TRBJ2-2; D is perhaps TRBD1 (6 bases). Looked up from germline, CDR1 is LGHDT and CDR2 is YNNKEL (reference sequence). The V end lost 3 bases, the J end lost 2 bases, and 16 bases lay between the germline ends. The CDR3 is 17 residues long. The CDR3: CASSHQQGRRNTGELFF. The CDR3 DNA sequence: TGTGCCAGCAGCCACCAACAGGGACGGCGAAACACCGGGGAGCTGTTTTTT.

A few counts support this clonotype. The V call is TRBV5-1, the J call TRBJ2-1, with 10 positions matching TRBD2. CDR1 and CDR2 from the germline V gene are SGHRS and YFSETQ. The V segment lost 0 bases and the J segment 3 bases; nucleotides outside the gene matches: 9. This CDR3 contains 18 residues. CDR3 in DNA: TGCGCCAGCAGCTTGGCCTCCTCTAGCGGGGGACACTACAATGAGCAGTTCTTC. Encoded protein: CASSLASSSGGHYNEQFF. The full variable domain, completed using reference TRBV5-1 and TRBJ2-1, is KAGVTQTPRYLIKTRGQQVTLSCSPISGHRSVSWYQQTPGQGLQFLFEYFSETQRNKGNFPGRFSGRQFSNSRSEMNVSTLELGDSALYLCASSLASSSGGHYNEQFFGPGTRLTVL.

The chain is built from TRBV23-1 and TRBJ2-5; D is possibly TRBD2 (5 bases). TRBV23-1 is known as an ORF, though its function is uncertain. V lost 6 bases and J 10 bases, leaving 21 bases between the germline ends. This CDR3 spans 14 amino acids. The CDR3 nucleotides read TGCGCCAGCAGACCGAAACCTATTGAGGCGGGCCAGTACTTC. It encodes CASRPKPIEAGQYF.

This clonotype was seen a few times. This chain connects TRBV23-1 to TRBJ2-7, with D maybe TRBD2 (5 bases). TRBV23-1 is an ORF; its function is uncertain. The CDR3 consists of 12 residues. Trimming removed 3 bases at V and 4 bases at J, with 7 bases between. The CDR3 spells CASSQGAYEQYV. CDR3 sequence (DNA): TGCGCCAGCAGTCAGGGAGCTTACGAGCAGTACGTC.

This clonotype was picked up a small number of times. V is TRBV20-1 and J is TRBJ2-3; tentative D call: TRBD2 (5 bases). V was shortened by 4 bases and J by 1 base, with 9 bases between the two germline ends. CDR1 is DFQATT, CDR2 SNEGSKA, per germline (reference sequence). CDR3 length: 13 amino acids. CDR3 residues: CSAKFGGTDTQYF. CDR3 bases: TGCAGTGCTAAGTTCGGGGGCACAGATACGCAGTATTTT.

V usage is TRBV7-9 and J usage is TRBJ2-2; D is undetermined. CDR3 length: 15 amino acids. Germline CDR1 SEHNR, CDR2 FQNEAQ (reference sequence). Trimming took 0 bases from V and 5 from J, leaving 10 bases between them. The CDR3 loop is CASSLAHVETGELFF. DNA for the CDR3: TGTGCCAGCAGCTTAGCGCATGTAGAAACCGGGGAGCTGTTTTTT.

This clonotype showed up just a few times. The chain carries TRBV5-6 and TRBJ2-7, with D perhaps given as TRBD1 or TRBD2 (5 bases each). Deletions cut 0 bases from V and 4 bases from J, with 14 bases between. The CDR3 loop spans 15 amino acids. Germline CDR1 is SGHDT and CDR2 is YYEEEE. For the CDR3, the DNA is TGTGCCAGCAGCTTGGGGACCTGGGGACCTTACGAGCAGTACTTC. Translation: CASSLGTWGPYEQYF.

This clonotype was detected many times. This chain connects TRBV5-4 to TRBJ1-1; unclear D gene. V was trimmed by 3 bases and J by 1 base, leaving 13 bases between them. Germline CDR1 reads SGHNT; CDR2 reads YYREEE (reference sequence). The CDR3 extends over 15 amino acids. The CDR3 coding sequence is TGTGCCAGCAGCTCCCCCAACGGTCCGAACACTGAAGCTTTCTTT. Amino acid sequence: CASSSPNGPNTEAFF. The complete variable domain, with remaining parts taken from reference TRBV5-4 and TRBJ1-1, reads ETGVTQSPTHLIKTRGQQVTLRCSSQSGHNTVSWYQQALGQGPQFIFQYYREEENGRGNFPPRFSGLQFPNYSSELNVNALELDDSALYLCASSSPNGPNTEAFFGQGTRLTVV.

This clonotype was seen only a few times. This sequence joins TRBV5-1 and TRBJ1-1, with D maybe TRBD1 (5 bases). CDR1 SGHRS and CDR2 YFSETQ come from the germline V gene. Trimming cost V 0 bases and J 4 bases, with 13 bases left between them. The CDR3 is 15 residues long. The CDR3 region is CASSLAPGVGTEAFF. The CDR3, as DNA: TGCGCCAGCAGCTTGGCTCCGGGGGTGGGCACTGAAGCTTTCTTT.

This clonotype has a handful of counts. The V call is TRBV7-2, the J call TRBJ2-2, with D possibly being TRBD2 (6 bases). V lost 6 bases, J lost 9 bases, and 8 bases lay in between. This CDR3 has 11 amino acids. The germline V gene encodes CDR1 SGHTA and CDR2 FQGNSA. The CDR3 is CASRLARELFF. Here the CDR3 DNA reads TGTGCCAGCAGACTAGCCCGGGAGCTGTTTTTT.

In this sample, this clonotype turned up many times. The V call is TRBV2, the J call TRBJ2-6, with 7 bases fitting TRBD1. Per germline, CDR1 SNHLY and CDR2 FYNNEI. The CDR3 loop spans 15 amino acids. The V segment lost 5 bases and the J segment 4 bases; nucleotides outside the gene matches: 5. The CDR3 here is CASSYRGTGANVLTF. DNA for the CDR3: TGTGCCAGCAGTTACAGGGGAACCGGGGCCAACGTCCTGACTTTC.